Below are 16 T cell receptor beta chains sequenced from a single sample in a study of CD8 T cells in Susac syndrome. RNA amounts of roughly 0.45 to 1 ug underwent reverse transcription with random hexamers. TCRdb used MiXCR to reprocess the immunoSEQ multiplex PCR reads, holding one entry per CDR3 protein. The data hold about 440,000 distinct CDR3 sequences, with 85% to 90% observed a single time. Sequencing used CD8+ T cells from PBMCs. The receptors originated from a human donor with multiple sclerosis.

The CDR3 loop is CASSLAGATYEQYF. The CDR3 DNA sequence: TGTGCCAGCTCCCTAGCGGGAGCCACCTACGAGCAGTACTTC. This rearrangement joins TRBV18 to TRBJ2-7; 10 bases align to TRBD2. CDR3 size: 14 residues. With V trimmed by 6 bases and J by 2 bases, 4 bases remained unmatched. Germline loops: CDR1 KGHSH, CDR2 LQKENI.

The chain links TRBV19 to TRBJ2-7; D is perhaps TRBD1 (5 bases). With 6 bases removed from V and 4 bases from J, the gap between germline ends came to 13 bases. Germline values: CDR1 LNHDA, CDR2 SQIVND (reference sequence). CDR3 length: 13 residues. The CDR3 loop reads CASSNRQGYEQYF. CDR3 sequence (DNA): TGTGCCAGTAGCAATCGGCAGGGATACGAGCAGTACTTC.

This sequence joins TRBV7-9 and TRBJ2-5; D may be TRBD1 (6 bases). Germline V gives CDR1 SEHNR, CDR2 FQNEAQ (reference sequence). CDR3 length equals 13 residues. V was clipped by 8 bases and J by 1 base, with 11 bases between them. The CDR3 is CASQGPGQETQYF. The CDR3 nucleotides read TGTGCCAGCCAGGGGCCTGGCCAAGAGACCCAGTACTTC.

The V gene is TRBV19, the J gene TRBJ2-1; D might be TRBD2 (6 bases). Trimming stripped 8 bases from V and 4 bases from J, with 9 bases between. This CDR3 is 12 amino acids long. Germline V gene sequence: CDR1 LNHDA, CDR2 SQIVND (reference sequence). The CDR3 DNA follows: TGTGCCAGTGGGACTTATTACAATGAGCAGTTCTTC. Its protein product is CASGTYYNEQFF.

The CDR3 nucleotides read TGTGCCAGTAGTATAGGAGGACCGGACTATGGCTACACCTTC. Translating gives CASSIGGPDYGYTF. This chain joins TRBV19 and TRBJ1-2; D gene ambiguous. Trimming removed 1 base at V and 3 bases at J, with 9 bases between. Germline assignment: CDR1 LNHDA and CDR2 SQIVND (reference sequence). CDR3 length: 14 amino acids.

The chain carries TRBV28 and TRBJ2-3; no clear D. CDR3 length equals 15 residues. In germline, CDR1 is MDHEN, CDR2 SYDVKM. V was clipped by 2 bases and J by 0 bases, with 9 bases between them. In nucleotides, the CDR3 is TGTGCCAGCAGTTTAGGGTCCCTGAGCACAGATACGCAGTATTTT. Translating gives CASSLGSLSTDTQYF.

The V gene is TRBV11-2, the J gene TRBJ1-2; 9 nucleotides agree with TRBD1. V lost 4 bases to trimming and J lost 4 bases; unmatched junction nucleotides: 10. This CDR3 contains 16 residues. Germline CDR1 reads SGHAT; CDR2 reads FQNNGV. CDR3 protein: CASSSSGTGYPYGYTF. The DNA for the CDR3 is TGTGCCAGCAGCTCGTCGGGGACAGGGTACCCCTATGGCTACACCTTC.

V and J are TRBV5-6 and TRBJ2-7; a possible D gene is TRBD2 (6 bases). CDR3 length: 15 amino acids. Germline CDR1 is SGHDT and CDR2 is YYEEEE. Between the trimmed V and J ends, which lost 4 bases and 2 bases, there was a span of 16 bases. CDR3 protein: CASSHLTRGPYEQYF. CDR3 in DNA: TGTGCCAGCAGCCACCTGACGCGGGGACCCTACGAGCAGTACTTC.

The CDR3 DNA reads as TGTGCCAGCAGTTATCGGGGGGGGGACAATGAGCAGTTCTTC. It specifies CASSYRGGDNEQFF. V is TRBV6-6 and J is TRBJ2-1; TRBD2 agrees at 8 bases. Germline trimming cut 3 bases from V and 5 bases from J; bases unmatched to any gene: 3. CDR3 length: 14 residues. CDR1 and CDR2 from the germline V gene are MNHNY and SVGAGI (reference sequence).

The chain has TRBV28 and TRBJ1-4, with no clear D. V lost 1 base and J 8 bases, leaving 5 bases between the germline ends. Germline lookup yields CDR1 MDHEN and CDR2 SYDVKM. This CDR3 has 12 residues. The CDR3 nucleotides are TGTGCCAGCAGTTTATCACGGGAAAAACTGTTTTTT. Its translation: CASSLSREKLFF.

The rearrangement uses TRBV18 and TRBJ2-7; D could derive from TRBD1 or TRBD2 (5 bases each). This CDR3 region has 14 residues. Deletions cut 6 bases from V and 2 bases from J, with 14 bases between. CDR1 is KGHSH, CDR2 LQKENI, per germline. The CDR3 region has the DNA TGTGCCAGCTCCCCCTCGGGGACGCCCTACGAGCAGTACTTC. It translates to CASSPSGTPYEQYF.

The chain joins TRBV30 to TRBJ2-1; D uncertain. The length of the CDR3 is 13 residues. CDR1 is GTSNPN, CDR2 SVGIG, per germline (reference sequence). With 2 bases removed from V and 7 bases from J, the gap between germline ends came to 12 bases. The CDR3 sequence is CAWSRLSRNEQFF. The CDR3 DNA sequence: TGTGCCTGGAGTAGACTTTCGAGGAATGAGCAGTTCTTC.

This clonotype was seen once. The chain carries TRBV28 and TRBJ1-1; D is possibly TRBD1 (6 bases). The germline V and J ends were trimmed by 2 bases and 1 base, with 11 bases remaining between them. Per germline, CDR1 MDHEN and CDR2 SYDVKM. The CDR3 loop spans 15 amino acids. This CDR3 is CASSLNQGPNTEAFF. In DNA form, the CDR3 reads TGTGCCAGCAGTTTAAACCAGGGGCCGAACACTGAAGCTTTCTTT.

This clonotype appeared once. The chain has TRBV27 and TRBJ1-5; 11 nucleotides line up with TRBD1. CDR1 is MNHEY, CDR2 SMNVEV, per germline (reference sequence). V shed 4 bases, J shed 6 bases, and the junction held 2 bases outside the gene matches. The CDR3 length is 14 residues. The CDR3 sequence: CASSSDRGLQPQHF. CDR3 in DNA: TGTGCCAGCAGTTCGGACAGGGGGCTTCAGCCCCAGCATTTT.

The chain carries TRBV5-6 and TRBJ1-1, with a tentative D call TRBD1 (5 bases). Germline loops: CDR1 SGHDT, CDR2 YYEEEE. The CDR3 is 18 residues long. The germline V and J ends were trimmed by 0 bases and 3 bases, with 21 bases remaining between them. CDR3 loop: CASSLVASYRQYDTEAFF. The CDR3, as DNA: TGTGCCAGCAGCTTGGTAGCGTCATATCGACAGTATGACACTGAAGCTTTCTTT.

As for this clonotype: The junction differs from germline at one of its ends, possibly a read error. The chain couples TRBV4-1 to TRBJ2-1; D is unresolved. The CDR3 runs 11 residues. Germline loops: CDR1 MGHRA, CDR2 YSYEKL. Here the CDR3 DNA reads TGCGCCAGCAGCCAAGATACGGATAAGGTCTTC. This gives the protein CASSQDTDKVF.